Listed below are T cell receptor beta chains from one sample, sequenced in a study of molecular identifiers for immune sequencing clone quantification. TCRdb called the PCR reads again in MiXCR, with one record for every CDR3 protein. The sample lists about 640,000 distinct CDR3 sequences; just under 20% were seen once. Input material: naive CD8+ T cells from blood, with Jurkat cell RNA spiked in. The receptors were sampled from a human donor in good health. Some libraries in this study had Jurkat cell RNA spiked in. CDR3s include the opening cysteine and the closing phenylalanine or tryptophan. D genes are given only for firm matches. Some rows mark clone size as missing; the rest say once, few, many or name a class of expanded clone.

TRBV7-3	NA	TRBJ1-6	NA	CASSLDGASPLHF	TGTGCCAGCAGCTTAGATGGGGCTTCACCCCTCCACTTT
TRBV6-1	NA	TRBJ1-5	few	CASSPGGTASNQPQHF	TGTGCCAGCAGTCCTGGGGGAACAGCTAGCAATCAGCCCCAGCATTTT
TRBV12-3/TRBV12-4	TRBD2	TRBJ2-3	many	CASSNFWAGELTDTQYF	TGTGCCAGCAGCAATTTCTGGGCGGGAGAGCTCACTGATACGCAGTATTTT
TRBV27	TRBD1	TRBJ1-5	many	CASRSTQGGNQPQHF	TGTGCCAGCAGATCAACACAGGGGGGTAATCAGCCCCAGCATTTT
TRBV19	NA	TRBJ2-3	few	CASSIFGGATDTQYF	TGTGCCAGTAGTATTTTTGGAGGAGCCACAGATACGCAGTATTTT
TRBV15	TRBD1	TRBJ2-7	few	CATSSTLITGVEGPGGRYEQYF	TGTGCCACCAGCAGCACCCTCATAACCGGGGTCGAGGGGCCAGGGGGAAGATACGAGCAGTACTTC
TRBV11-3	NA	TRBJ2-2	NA	CASSVTGSELFF	TGTGCCAGCAGCGTGACAGGTTCCGAGCTGTTTTTT
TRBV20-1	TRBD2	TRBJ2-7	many	CSARASGNSYEQYF	TGCAGTGCTAGAGCTAGCGGTAATTCCTACGAGCAGTACTTC
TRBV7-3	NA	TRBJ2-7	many	CASSIITGHEQYF	TGTGCCAGCAGCATCATAACGGGGCACGAGCAGTACTTC
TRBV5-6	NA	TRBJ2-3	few	CASSLGKITEATDTQYF	TGTGCCAGCAGCTTGGGGAAAATAACGGAAGCGACAGATACGCAGTATTTT
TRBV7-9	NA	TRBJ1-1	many	CASSPKGRMNTEAFF	TGTGCCAGCAGCCCGAAAGGACGCATGAACACTGAAGCTTTCTTT
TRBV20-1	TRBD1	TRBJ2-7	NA	CSAPGQGGDEQYF	TGCAGTGCCCCTGGACAGGGGGGAGACGAGCAGTACTTC
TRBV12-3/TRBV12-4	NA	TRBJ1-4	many	CASSTNSQREKLFF	TGTGCCAGCAGTACCAACAGTCAGCGGGAAAAACTGTTTTTT
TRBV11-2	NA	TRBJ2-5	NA	CASSFGETQHF	TGTGCCAGCAGCTTCGGAGAGACCCAGCACTTC
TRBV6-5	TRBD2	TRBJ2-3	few	CASSYSLAGATDTQYF	TGTGCCAGCAGTTACTCGCTAGCGGGAGCCACAGATACGCAGTATTTT
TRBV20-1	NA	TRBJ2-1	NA	CSAREWGNEQFF	TGCAGTGCTAGAGAATGGGGGAATGAGCAGTTCTTC
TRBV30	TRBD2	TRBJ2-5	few	CAGGAGDGETQYF	TGTGCCGGAGGGGCGGGAGACGGAGAGACCCAGTACTTC
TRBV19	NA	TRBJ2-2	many	CASLSMTGELFF	TGTGCCAGTCTTTCAATGACCGGGGAGCTGTTTTTT
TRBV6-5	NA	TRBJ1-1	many	CASSRGERFEAFF	TGTGCCAGCTCAAGGGGGGAGCGTTTTGAAGCTTTCTTT
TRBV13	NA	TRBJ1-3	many	CASSHDRSSGNTIYF	TGTGCCAGCAGCCATGACAGAAGCTCTGGAAACACCATATATTTT
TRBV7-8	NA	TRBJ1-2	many	CASSLEISGGDSYGYTF	TGTGCCAGCAGCTTAGAAATATCCGGGGGCGATAGCTATGGCTACACCTTC
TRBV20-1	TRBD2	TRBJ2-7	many	CSARDLGGGPHYEQYF	TGCAGTGCTAGAGATCTGGGCGGGGGGCCCCACTACGAGCAGTACTTC
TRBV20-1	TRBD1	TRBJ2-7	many	CSARDFPGQGAYEQYF	TGCAGTGCTAGAGATTTCCCGGGACAGGGGGCTTACGAGCAGTACTTC
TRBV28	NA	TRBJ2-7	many	CASSLFHEQYF	TGTGCCAGCAGCTTGTTCCACGAGCAGTACTTC
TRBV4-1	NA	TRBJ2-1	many	CASSQVGNNEQFF	TGCGCCAGCAGCCAAGTGGGCAACAATGAGCAGTTCTTC
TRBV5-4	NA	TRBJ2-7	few	CASSGGSREQYF	TGTGCCAGCAGCGGAGGCTCCCGGGAGCAGTACTTC